The rows below give T cell receptor beta chains drawn from one sample of a study of OX40 agonist ivuxolimab in advanced cancers. TCRdb keeps only in-frame clones here, not all; method: immunoSEQ multiplex PCR. The sample has tens of thousands of clones; around 82% are singletons. Source: CD4+ or CD8+ T cells sorted from blood, taken in a trial of the OX40 agonist ivuxolimab. These receptors were collected from an adult with an advanced solid tumor such as melanoma, head and neck, liver or kidney cancer. Each CDR3 is given without its conserved first and last residue. Only some rows state a clone size, as once, few, many or a class for expanded clones.

TRBV6-5	13	NA	TRBJ1-1	ASSFASRVATEAF
TRBV9	13	NA	TRBJ2-1	ASSPRGLSYNEQF
TRBV6-1	11	NA	TRBJ1-1	ASRQGQFVEAF
TRBV19	12	few	TRBJ1-5	ASSGWGGSQPQH
TRBV19	12	NA	TRBJ2-1	ASRPRGSYNEQF
TRBV18	11	NA	TRBJ1-1	ASSPIRTAEAF
TRBV7-3	15	NA	TRBJ2-1	ASSQTSASGTANEQF
TRBV10-2	11	NA	TRBJ1-1	ASSESVRTEAF
TRBV28	10	NA	TRBJ2-1	ASSFFTNEQF
TRBV5-4	16	NA	TRBJ2-2	ASSFLPLGLAGSGELF
TRBV6-5	12	NA	TRBJ2-2	ASGTSGRGRELF
TRBV29-1	10	few	TRBJ1-1	SVSQGNTEAF
TRBV19	13	NA	TRBJ2-7	ASSIEVDRQYEQY
TRBV18	13	NA	TRBJ2-2	ASSTLTGDTGELF
TRBV6-5	13	NA	TRBJ2-3	ASQGQGVYTDTQY
TRBV2	11	NA	TRBJ2-7	ASSVGRSYEQY
TRBV19	13	few	TRBJ2-7	AITPGTGSDYEQY
TRBV5-5	13	NA	TRBJ2-1	ASSLEGTGGYEQF
TRBV6-4	15	NA	TRBJ2-7	ASSDSNPDRVDYEQY
TRBV6-6	9	NA	TRBJ2-5	ASSYGETQY
TRBV19	11	NA	TRBJ1-1	ASRLQGGTEAF
TRBV7-8	14	NA	TRBJ2-7	ASSLLAGGLSYEQY
TRBV30	10	NA	TRBJ2-7	AYQWGDYEQY
TRBV19	13	NA	TRBJ2-7	ASSRTSGSSYEQY
TRBV30	12	NA	TRBJ2-7	AWERGGMSYEQY
TRBV11-2	14	NA	TRBJ2-2	ASSTTSGANTGELF
TRBV28	13	NA	TRBJ1-6	ASSPRESYNSPLH
TRBV14	18	once	TRBJ2-6	ASSQVIRRTASSGANVLT
TRBV6-6	13	few	TRBJ2-7	ASSPPRDRGSEQY
TRBV11-2	13	NA	TRBJ2-2	ASSLEWTGTGELF
TRBV7-3	13	once	TRBJ2-1	ASSLTGQANNEQF
TRBV19	14	once	TRBJ2-2	ASNWLAGGNTGELF
TRBV18	13	NA	TRBJ1-3	ASSPKANSGNTIY
TRBV13	13	NA	TRBJ1-1	ASSRMRGGGTEAF
TRBV19	11	once	TRBJ2-2	ASSIASPGELF
TRBV5-5	13	NA	TRBJ1-3	ASSLGGVMGNTIY
TRBV10-2	11	NA	TRBJ2-7	ASGGTSGYEQY
TRBV5-1	14	NA	TRBJ1-5	ASSLGTGDSNQPQH
TRBV11-3	12	NA	TRBJ2-2	ASSLLANTGELF
TRBV6-4	11	NA	TRBJ2-5	ASSQNRGETQY
TRBV5-1	11	once	NA	ASREWTTGEQY
TRBV10-3	16	NA	TRBJ2-3	AISESNQQGLSTDTQY
TRBV6-5	13	NA	TRBJ1-1	ASSYSDRGNTEAF